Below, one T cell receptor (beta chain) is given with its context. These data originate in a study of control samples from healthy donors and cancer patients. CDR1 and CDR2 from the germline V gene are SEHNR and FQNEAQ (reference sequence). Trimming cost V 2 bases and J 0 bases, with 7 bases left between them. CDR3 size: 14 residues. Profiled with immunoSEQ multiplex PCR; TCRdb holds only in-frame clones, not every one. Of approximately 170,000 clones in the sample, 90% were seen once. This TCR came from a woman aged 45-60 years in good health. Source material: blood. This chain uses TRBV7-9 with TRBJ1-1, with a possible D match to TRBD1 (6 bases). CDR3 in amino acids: CASSLSGVNTEAFF. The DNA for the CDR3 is TGTGCCAGCAGCTTATCAGGGGTGAACACTGAAGCTTTCTTT.